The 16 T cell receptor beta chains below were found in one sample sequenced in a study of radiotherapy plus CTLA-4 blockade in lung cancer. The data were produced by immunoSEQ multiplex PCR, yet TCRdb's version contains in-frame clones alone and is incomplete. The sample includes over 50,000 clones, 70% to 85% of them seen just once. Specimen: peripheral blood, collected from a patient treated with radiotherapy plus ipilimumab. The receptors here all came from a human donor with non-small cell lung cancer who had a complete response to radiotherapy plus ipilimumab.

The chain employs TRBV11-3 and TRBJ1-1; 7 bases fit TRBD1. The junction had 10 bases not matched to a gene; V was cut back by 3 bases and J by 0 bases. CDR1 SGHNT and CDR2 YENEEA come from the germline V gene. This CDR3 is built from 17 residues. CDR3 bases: TGTGCCAGCAGCTTCATAGGGGGCAGATGGGTGAACACTGAAGCTTTCTTT. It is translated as CASSFIGGRWVNTEAFF.

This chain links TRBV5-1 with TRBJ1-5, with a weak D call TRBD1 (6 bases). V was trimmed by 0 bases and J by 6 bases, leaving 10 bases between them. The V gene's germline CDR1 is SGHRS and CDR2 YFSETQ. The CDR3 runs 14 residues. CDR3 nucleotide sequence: TGCGCCAGCAGCTTGGATCAGGGGTTTCAGCCCCAGCATTTT. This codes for CASSLDQGFQPQHF. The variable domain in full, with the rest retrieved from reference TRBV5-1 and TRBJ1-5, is KAGVTQTPRYLIKTRGQQVTLSCSPISGHRSVSWYQQTPGQGLQFLFEYFSETQRNKGNFPGRFSGRQFSNSRSEMNVSTLELGDSALYLCASSLDQGFQPQHFGDGTRLSIL.

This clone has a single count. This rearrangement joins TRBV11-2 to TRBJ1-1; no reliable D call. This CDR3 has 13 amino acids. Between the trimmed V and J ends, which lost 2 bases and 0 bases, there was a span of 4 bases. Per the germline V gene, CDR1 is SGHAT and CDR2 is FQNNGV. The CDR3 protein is CASSLIVNTEAFF. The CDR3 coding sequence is TGTGCCAGCAGCTTAATCGTGAACACTGAAGCTTTCTTT. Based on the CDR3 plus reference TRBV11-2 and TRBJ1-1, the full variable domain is EAGVAQSPRYKIIEKRQSVAFWCNPISGHATLYWYQQILGQGPKLLIQFQNNGVVDDSQLPKDRFSAERLKGVDSTLKIQPAKLEDSAVYLCASSLIVNTEAFFGQGTRLTVV.

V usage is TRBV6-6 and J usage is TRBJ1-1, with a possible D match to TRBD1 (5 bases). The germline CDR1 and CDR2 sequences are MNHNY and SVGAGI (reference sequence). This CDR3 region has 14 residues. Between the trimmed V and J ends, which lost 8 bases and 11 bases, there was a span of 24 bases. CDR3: CASSSPGRVGEAFF. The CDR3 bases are TGTGCCAGCTCCTCTCCGGGGAGGGTGGGGGAGGCTTTCTTT.

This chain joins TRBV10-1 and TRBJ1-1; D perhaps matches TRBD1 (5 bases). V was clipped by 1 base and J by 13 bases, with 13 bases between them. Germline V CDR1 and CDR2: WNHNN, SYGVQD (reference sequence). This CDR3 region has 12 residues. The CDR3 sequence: CASSEYGGRVFF. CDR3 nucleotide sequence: TGCGCCAGCAGTGAGTACGGGGGTCGTGTTTTCTTT.

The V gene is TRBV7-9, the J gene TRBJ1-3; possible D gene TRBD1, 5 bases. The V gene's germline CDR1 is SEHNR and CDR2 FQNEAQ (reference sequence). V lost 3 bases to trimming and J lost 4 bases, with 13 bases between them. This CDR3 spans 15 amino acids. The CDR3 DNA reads TGTGCCAGCAGCTTCCCCCAGACAGTCGGAAACACCATATATTTT. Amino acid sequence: CASSFPQTVGNTIYF.

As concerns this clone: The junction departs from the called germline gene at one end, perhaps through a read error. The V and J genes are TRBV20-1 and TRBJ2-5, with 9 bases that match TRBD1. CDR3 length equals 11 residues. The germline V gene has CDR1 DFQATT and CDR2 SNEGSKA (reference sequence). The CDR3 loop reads CSATHRQGGDF. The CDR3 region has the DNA TGCAGTGCAACCCATCGACAGGGGGGGGACTTC.

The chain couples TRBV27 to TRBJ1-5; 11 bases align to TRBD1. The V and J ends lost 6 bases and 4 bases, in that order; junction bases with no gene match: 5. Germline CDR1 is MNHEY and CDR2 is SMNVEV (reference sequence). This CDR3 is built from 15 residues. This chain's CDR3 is CASRGTGGWNQPQHF. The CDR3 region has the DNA TGTGCCAGCAGAGGGACAGGGGGATGGAATCAGCCCCAGCATTTT.

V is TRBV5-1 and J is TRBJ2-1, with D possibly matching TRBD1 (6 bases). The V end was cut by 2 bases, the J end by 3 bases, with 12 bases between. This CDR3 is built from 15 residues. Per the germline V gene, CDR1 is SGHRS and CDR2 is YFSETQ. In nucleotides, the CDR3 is TGCGCCAGCAGCTTACCCGGGACAATCTACAATGAGCAGTTCTTC. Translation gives CASSLPGTIYNEQFF.

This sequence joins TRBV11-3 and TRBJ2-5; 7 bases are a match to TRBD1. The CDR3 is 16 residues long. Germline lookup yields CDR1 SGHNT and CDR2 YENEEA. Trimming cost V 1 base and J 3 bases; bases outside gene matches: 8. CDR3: CASSLGGGRVEETQYF. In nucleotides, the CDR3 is TGTGCCAGCAGCTTAGGAGGGGGCAGGGTAGAAGAGACCCAGTACTTC.

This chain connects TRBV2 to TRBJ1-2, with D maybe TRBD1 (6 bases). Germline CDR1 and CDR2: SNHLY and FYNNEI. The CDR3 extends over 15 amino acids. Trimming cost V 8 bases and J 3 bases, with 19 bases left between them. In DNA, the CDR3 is TGTGCCAGCGAGGGGGACACACGGTCATACTATGGCTACACCTTC. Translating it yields CASEGDTRSYYGYTF. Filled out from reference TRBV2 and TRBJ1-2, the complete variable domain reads EPEVTQTPSHQVTQMGQEVILRCVPISNHLYFYWYRQILGQKVEFLVSFYNNEISEKSEIFDDQFSVERPDGSNFTLKIRSTKLEDSAMYFCASEGDTRSYYGYTFGSGTRLTVV.

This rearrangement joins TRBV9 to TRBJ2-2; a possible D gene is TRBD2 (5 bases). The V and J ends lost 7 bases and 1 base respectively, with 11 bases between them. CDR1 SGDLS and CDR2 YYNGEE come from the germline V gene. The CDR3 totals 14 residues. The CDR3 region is CASRREVNTGELFF. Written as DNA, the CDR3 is TGTGCCAGCCGCCGGGAAGTGAACACCGGGGAGCTGTTTTTT.

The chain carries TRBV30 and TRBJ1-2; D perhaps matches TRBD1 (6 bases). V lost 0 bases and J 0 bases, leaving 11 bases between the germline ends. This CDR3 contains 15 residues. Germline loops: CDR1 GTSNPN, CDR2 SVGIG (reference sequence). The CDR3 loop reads CAWSVQGRANYGYTF. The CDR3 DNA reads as TGTGCCTGGAGTGTACAGGGACGGGCTAACTATGGCTACACCTTC.

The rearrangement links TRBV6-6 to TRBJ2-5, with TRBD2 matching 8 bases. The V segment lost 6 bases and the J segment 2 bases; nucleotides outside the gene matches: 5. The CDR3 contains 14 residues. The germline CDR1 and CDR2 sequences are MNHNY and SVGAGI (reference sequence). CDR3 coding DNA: TGTGCCAGCAGGGTGACTAGCGAACAAGAGACCCAGTACTTC. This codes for CASRVTSEQETQYF.

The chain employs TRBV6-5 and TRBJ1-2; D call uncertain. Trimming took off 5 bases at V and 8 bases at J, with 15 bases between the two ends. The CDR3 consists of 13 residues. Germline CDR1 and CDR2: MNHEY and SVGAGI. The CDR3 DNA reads TGTGCCAGCAGTGATATCCTCAGATGGGGCTACACCTTC. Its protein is CASSDILRWGYTF.

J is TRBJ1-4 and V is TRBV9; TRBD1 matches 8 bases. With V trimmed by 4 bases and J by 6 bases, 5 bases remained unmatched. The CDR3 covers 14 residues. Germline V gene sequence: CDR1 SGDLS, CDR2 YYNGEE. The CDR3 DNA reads TGTGCCAGCAGCCCCCTGGACAGGGATGAAAAACTGTTTTTT. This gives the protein CASSPLDRDEKLFF. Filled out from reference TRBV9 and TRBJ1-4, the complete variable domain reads DSGVTQTPKHLITATGQRVTLRCSPRSGDLSVYWYQQSLDQGLQFLIQYYNGEERAKGNILERFSAQQFPDLHSELNLSSLELGDSALYFCASSPLDRDEKLFFGSGTQLSVL.